The 18 T cell receptor beta chains reported below all come from one sample, sequenced in a study of blood T cells in healthy people across ages. The authors ran a second PCR of about 6 to 11 cycles using a sample-barcoded 5' primer and a J-beta primer mix. From the 5' RACE reads, TCRdb called clonotypes with MiXCR, one entry per CDR3 protein. Of approximately 780,000 distinct CDR3 sequences in the sample, about 26% were seen once. This same sample was also taken into another study, of T cells of mothers and their children.

The sample comprised blood. Receptor source: a boy aged 10-17 years in good health.

This clonotype was detected a few times. The genes are TRBV7-9 and TRBJ2-5; 7 nucleotides line up with TRBD2. The germline CDR1 and CDR2 sequences are SEHNR and FQNEAQ (reference sequence). V shed 5 bases and J 5 bases; nucleotides not matched to a gene: 5. The length of the CDR3 is 13 residues. The CDR3 coding sequence is TGTGCCAGCAGCCCCTCGCGGGGGGAGACCCAGTACTTC. Translated, it gives CASSPSRGETQYF. The variable domain in full, completed from reference TRBV7-9 and TRBJ2-5, reads DTGVSQNPRHKITKRGQNVTFRCDPISEHNRLYWYRQTLGQGPEFLTYFQNEAQLEKSRLLSDRFSAERPKGSFSTLEIQRTEQGDSAMYLCASSPSRGETQYFGPGTRLLVL.

The rearrangement joins TRBV30 to TRBJ1-1, with D possibly TRBD1 on 6 matching bases. The germline V gene encodes CDR1 GTSNPN and CDR2 SVGIG (reference sequence). This CDR3 spans 13 amino acids. Trimming removed 3 bases at V and 4 bases at J, with 12 bases between. This CDR3 reads CAWSPQGFTEAFF. As DNA, the CDR3 is TGTGCCTGGAGCCCTCAGGGGTTCACTGAAGCTTTCTTT.

The chain uses TRBV12-3 or TRBV12-4 and TRBJ1-2; 9 nucleotides line up with TRBD1. The length of the CDR3 is 15 residues. V trimming: 7 bases; J trimming: 1 base; junction bases outside the gene matches: 7. CDR3: CASTRGTGFNYGYTF. CDR3 nucleotide sequence: TGTGCCAGCACCCGAGGGACAGGGTTTAACTATGGCTACACCTTC.

The sample holds a few counts of this clonotype. The genes are TRBV7-9 and TRBJ1-4; D might be TRBD1 (6 bases). CDR1 is SEHNR, CDR2 FQNEAQ, per germline (reference sequence). CDR3 length: 16 residues. V was cut by 4 bases and J by 8 bases, with 20 bases left in between. CDR3 residues: CASSSLQGMPTEKLFF. The CDR3 DNA reads as TGTGCCAGCAGCTCCCTTCAGGGGATGCCGACAGAAAAACTGTTTTTT.

This clonotype has more than one count but fewer than ten. The V gene is TRBV4-1, the J gene TRBJ2-7; D is perhaps TRBD2 (5 bases). With 1 base removed from V and 6 bases from J, the gap between germline ends came to 13 bases. This CDR3 spans 14 amino acids. CDR1 and CDR2 from the germline V gene are MGHRA and YSYEKL. CDR3 region: CASSQAAGGGEQYF. CDR3 sequence (DNA): TGCGCCAGCAGCCAAGCCGCCGGAGGCGGCGAGCAGTACTTC.

This clonotype was found a few times. The chain combines TRBV2 with TRBJ2-5; D tentatively fits TRBD1 or TRBD2 (5 bases each). V lost 7 bases and J 4 bases, leaving 25 bases between the germline ends. Germline V lookup: CDR1 SNHLY, CDR2 FYNNEI. This CDR3 contains 17 residues. CDR3 amino acids: CASTSRGGRRSGETQYF. In DNA, the CDR3 is TGTGCCAGCACCTCTAGGGGCGGACGTCGAAGCGGAGAGACCCAGTACTTC.

This clonotype occurred a few times. The rearrangement uses TRBV9 and TRBJ2-3; tentative D call: TRBD2 (5 bases). V was cut by 0 bases and J by 5 bases, with 13 bases left in between. Germline CDR1 is SGDLS and CDR2 is YYNGEE. The CDR3 covers 15 residues. The CDR3 DNA is TGTGCCAGCAGCGTAGGAGCGTTACGGGGAGATACGCAGTATTTT. Its protein is CASSVGALRGDTQYF. The full variable domain, its missing parts supplied by reference TRBV9 and TRBJ2-3, is DSGVTQTPKHLITATGQRVTLRCSPRSGDLSVYWYQQSLDQGLQFLIQYYNGEERAKGNILERFSAQQFPDLHSELNLSSLELGDSALYFCASSVGALRGDTQYFGPGTRLTVL.

The CDR3 DNA sequence: TGTGCCAGCAGCTCAGGGACAGGAGCCCCCTACAATGAGCAGTTCTTC. This sequence encodes CASSSGTGAPYNEQFF. V gene TRBV7-9 combines with J gene TRBJ2-1; 8 bases align to TRBD1. From germline, CDR1 is SEHNR and CDR2 FQNEAQ (reference sequence). The junction had 7 bases not matched to a gene; V was cut back by 4 bases and J by 2 bases. CDR3 size: 16 residues.

This clonotype was observed a handful of times. V is TRBV3-1 and J is TRBJ2-1; TRBD2 aligns across 16 bases. The CDR3 spans 15 residues. Germline values: CDR1 LGHDT, CDR2 YNNKEL (reference sequence). V dropped 5 bases and J dropped 6; count of bases not matched to a gene: 1. For the CDR3, the DNA is TGTGCCAGCAGCGGGACTAGCGGGGGGGTCAATGAGCAGTTCTTC. It codes for CASSGTSGGVNEQFF.

The V and J genes are TRBV5-1 and TRBJ2-5; D assignment may be TRBD1 or TRBD2 (6 bases each). This CDR3 comprises 15 residues. With 0 bases removed from V and 7 bases from J, the gap between germline ends came to 16 bases. In germline, CDR1 is SGHRS, CDR2 YFSETQ. CDR3 in amino acids: CASSLGGAPGGTQYF. CDR3 nucleotides: TGCGCCAGCAGCTTGGGGGGGGCCCCCGGAGGGACCCAGTACTTC.

This clonotype was seen only a few times. V and J are TRBV5-1 and TRBJ1-1; 8 positions agree with TRBD1. The V and J ends lost 1 base and 4 bases, in that order; junction bases with no gene match: 9. The length of the CDR3 is 16 residues. Germline lookup yields CDR1 SGHRS and CDR2 YFSETQ. CDR3 amino acids: CASSLTGRGLGTEAFF. As DNA, the CDR3 is TGCGCCAGCAGCTTGACCGGCAGGGGGCTTGGCACTGAAGCTTTCTTT.

The J gene is TRBJ2-7, the V gene TRBV7-2, with a possible D match to TRBD2 (5 bases). Germline V lookup: CDR1 SGHTA, CDR2 FQGNSA. Trimming shortened V by 5 bases and J by 2 bases, and 16 bases separated the two germline ends. CDR3 size: 15 residues. CDR3 protein: CASSLRGSGAYEQYF. CDR3 nucleotide sequence: TGTGCCAGCAGCCTCCGGGGAAGCGGAGCCTACGAGCAGTACTTC. The full variable domain, in which reference TRBV7-2 and TRBJ2-7 provide the parts outside the CDR3, is GAGVSQSPSNKVTEKGKDVELRCDPISGHTALYWYRQSLGQGLEFLIYFQGNSAPDKSGLPSDRFSAERTGGSVSTLTIQRTQQEDSAVYLCASSLRGSGAYEQYFGPGTRLTVT.

In regard to this clonotype: A read error may be the cause here, since a much bigger clone is one base away. This sequence joins TRBV7-9 and TRBJ1-1, with TRBD1 matching 9 bases. This CDR3 contains 15 residues. Germline assignment: CDR1 SEHNR and CDR2 FQNEAQ (reference sequence). The CDR3 DNA reads TGTGCCAGCAGCTTAGGGACAGGGGTGAACACTAAAGCTTTCTTT. This translates into CASSLGTGVNTKAFF.

The chain has TRBV10-1 and TRBJ2-3; 8 bases match TRBD2. The CDR3 has 14 amino acids. The germline gives CDR1 WNHNN, CDR2 SYGVQD (reference sequence). Trimming at V came to 6 bases and at J to 6 bases, leaving 8 bases not matched to a gene. CDR3 sequence: CASSLDREGDTQYF. CDR3 nucleotide sequence: TGCGCCAGCAGCCTCGACCGGGAGGGGGATACGCAGTATTTT.

There are a few counts of this clonotype. CDR3 region: CASSQVSGTSGGASTDTQYF. As DNA, the CDR3 is TGTGCCAGCAGCCAAGTCTCCGGGACTAGCGGGGGAGCGAGCACAGATACGCAGTATTTT. This chain links TRBV3-1 with TRBJ2-3; 14 nucleotides match TRBD2. Germline V gene lookup returns CDR1 LGHDT and CDR2 YNNKEL (reference sequence). Trimming took 1 base from V and 0 from J; bases not matched to a gene: 9. The CDR3 consists of 20 residues.

This clonotype came up a few times. The CDR3 spells CASSLSPDGEETQYF. CDR3 in DNA: TGTGCCAGCAGCTTAAGCCCTGACGGAGAAGAGACCCAGTACTTC. The chain links TRBV7-9 to TRBJ2-5; D remains unclear. From germline, CDR1 is SEHNR and CDR2 FQNEAQ (reference sequence). The V gene lost 2 bases and the J gene lost 3 bases, with 13 bases spanning the gap. This CDR3 has 15 amino acids.

This clonotype has at least ten counts. The V gene is TRBV5-1, the J gene TRBJ1-4; D is unresolved. The CDR3 covers 14 residues. The V gene lost 0 bases and the J gene lost 0 bases, with 3 bases spanning the gap. Germline V CDR1 and CDR2: SGHRS, YFSETQ. The CDR3 DNA follows: TGCGCCAGCAGCTTGGATTCAACTAATGAAAAACTGTTTTTT. It yields the protein CASSLDSTNEKLFF.

The chain joins TRBV2 to TRBJ1-1; no clear D gene. The CDR3 spans 14 residues. Trimming removed 6 bases at V and 1 base at J, with 12 bases between. CDR1 SNHLY and CDR2 FYNNEI come from the germline V gene. DNA of the CDR3: TGTGCCAGCAGGCAAGGGTTCTCGAACACTGAAGCTTTCTTT. It codes for CASRQGFSNTEAFF.